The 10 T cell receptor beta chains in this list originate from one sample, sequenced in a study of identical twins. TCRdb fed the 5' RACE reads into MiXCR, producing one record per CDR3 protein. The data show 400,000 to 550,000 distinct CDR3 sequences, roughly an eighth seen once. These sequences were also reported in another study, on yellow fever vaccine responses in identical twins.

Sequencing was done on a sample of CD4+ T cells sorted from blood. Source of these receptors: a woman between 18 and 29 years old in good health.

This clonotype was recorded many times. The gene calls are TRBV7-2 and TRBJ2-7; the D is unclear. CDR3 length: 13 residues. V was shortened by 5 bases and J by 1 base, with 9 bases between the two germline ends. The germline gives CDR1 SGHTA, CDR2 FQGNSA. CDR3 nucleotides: TGTGCCAGCAGCCGAGACGTGTCCTACGAGCAGTACTTC. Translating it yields CASSRDVSYEQYF.

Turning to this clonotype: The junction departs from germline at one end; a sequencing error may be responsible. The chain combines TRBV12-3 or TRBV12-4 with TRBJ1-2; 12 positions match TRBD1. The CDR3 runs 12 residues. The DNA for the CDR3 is TGTGCCAGCAGACGGGACAGGGGGCTAGCCCGCTTC. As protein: CASRRDRGLARF.

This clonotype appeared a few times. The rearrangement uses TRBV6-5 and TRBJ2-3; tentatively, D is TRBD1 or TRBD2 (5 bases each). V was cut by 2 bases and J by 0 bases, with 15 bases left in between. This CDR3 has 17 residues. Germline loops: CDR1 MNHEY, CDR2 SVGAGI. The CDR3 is CASSYTGLNPSTDTQYF. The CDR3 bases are TGTGCCAGCAGTTACACGGGGCTAAATCCTAGCACAGATACGCAGTATTTT.

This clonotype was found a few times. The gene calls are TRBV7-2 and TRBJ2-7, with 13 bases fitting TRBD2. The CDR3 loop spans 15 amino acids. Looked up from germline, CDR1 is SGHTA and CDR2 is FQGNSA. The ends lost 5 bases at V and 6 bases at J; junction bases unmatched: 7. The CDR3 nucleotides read TGTGCCAGCAGCCAACTAGCGGGAGGGCCGGGCGAGCAGTACTTC. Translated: CASSQLAGGPGEQYF.

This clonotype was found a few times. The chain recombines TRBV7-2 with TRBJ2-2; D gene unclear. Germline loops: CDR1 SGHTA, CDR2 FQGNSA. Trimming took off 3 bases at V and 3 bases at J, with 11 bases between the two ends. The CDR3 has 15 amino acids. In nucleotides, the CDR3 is TGTGCCAGCAGCTTGGTGCAGGTTTACACCGGGGAGCTGTTTTTT. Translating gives CASSLVQVYTGELFF. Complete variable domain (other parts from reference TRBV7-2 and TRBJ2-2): GAGVSQSPSNKVTEKGKDVELRCDPISGHTALYWYRQSLGQGLEFLIYFQGNSAPDKSGLPSDRFSAERTGGSVSTLTIQRTQQEDSAVYLCASSLVQVYTGELFFGEGSRLTVL.

The CDR3 DNA reads TGCGCCAGCAGCCAAGACGCGTGGCTAGCGCGAGACAATGAGCAGTTCTTC. Translated: CASSQDAWLARDNEQFF. The rearrangement links TRBV4-3 to TRBJ2-1, with D tentatively TRBD2 (6 bases). Germline-derived CDR1 and CDR2 are LGHNA and YSLEER. This CDR3 is 17 amino acids long. Trimming removed 0 bases from V and 5 bases from J, with 17 bases in between.

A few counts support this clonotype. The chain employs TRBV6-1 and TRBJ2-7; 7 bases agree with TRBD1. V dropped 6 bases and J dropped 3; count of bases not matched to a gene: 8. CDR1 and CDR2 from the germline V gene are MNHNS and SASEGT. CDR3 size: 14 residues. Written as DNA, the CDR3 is TGTGCCAGCAGAATGGGACAGCAGTTCTACGAGCAGTACTTC. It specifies CASRMGQQFYEQYF.

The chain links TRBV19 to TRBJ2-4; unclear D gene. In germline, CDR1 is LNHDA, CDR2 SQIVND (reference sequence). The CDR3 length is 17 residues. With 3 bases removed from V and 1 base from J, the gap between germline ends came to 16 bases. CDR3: CASSILHRGLAKNIQYF. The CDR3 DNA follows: TGTGCCAGTAGTATTCTTCACCGCGGCCTCGCCAAAAACATTCAGTACTTC.

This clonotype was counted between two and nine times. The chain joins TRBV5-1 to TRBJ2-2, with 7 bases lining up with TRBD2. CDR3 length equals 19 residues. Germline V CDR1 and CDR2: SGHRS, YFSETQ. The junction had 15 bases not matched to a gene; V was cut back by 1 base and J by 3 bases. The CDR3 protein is CASSLPRRGGSVDTGELFF. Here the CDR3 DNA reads TGCGCCAGCAGCTTGCCCCGTCGCGGCGGGAGTGTTGACACCGGGGAGCTGTTTTTT.

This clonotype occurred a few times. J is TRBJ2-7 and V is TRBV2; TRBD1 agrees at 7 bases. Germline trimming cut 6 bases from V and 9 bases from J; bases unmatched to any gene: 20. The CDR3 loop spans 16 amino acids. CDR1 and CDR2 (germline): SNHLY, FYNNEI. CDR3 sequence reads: CASSNDRQGSTTVQYF. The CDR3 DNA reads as TGTGCCAGCAGCAACGACCGACAGGGTAGTACTACAGTGCAGTACTTC.